One sample yielded the 21 T cell receptor beta chains listed below, sequenced in a study of PD-L1 blockade in urothelial cancer. Specified time point: peripheral blood 6 weeks after treatment start. The assay was immunoSEQ multiplex PCR, and TCRdb's table has in-frame clones only and misses some. The sample shows more than 95,000 clones, roughly 88% of them seen only once. Sequenced here: PBMCs, sampled around atezolizumab (anti-PD-L1) treatment. The origin of the receptors is a man aged 50 or older with urothelial cancer.

V usage is TRBV10-3 and J usage is TRBJ2-2; 13 bases align to TRBD2. V was clipped by 5 bases and J by 6 bases; unmatched bases: 6. The CDR3 length is 16 residues. Germline V lookup: CDR1 ENHRY, CDR2 SYGVKD. The CDR3 here is CAISTGTSGMSGELFF. The CDR3 DNA reads TGTGCCATCAGTACCGGGACTAGCGGGATGTCCGGGGAGCTGTTTTTT.

The chain combines TRBV4-1 with TRBJ1-6, with a tentative D call TRBD1 (5 bases). There are 15 residues in the CDR3. Germline CDR1 MGHRA, CDR2 YSYEKL. The V gene lost 1 base and the J gene lost 6 bases, with 10 bases spanning the gap. The CDR3 DNA reads as TGCGCCAGCAGCCAAGGTGCAGGGCGTAATTCACCCCTCCACTTT. It encodes CASSQGAGRNSPLHF.

The rearrangement joins TRBV19 to TRBJ1-1; D gene ambiguous. CDR1 and CDR2 from the germline V gene are LNHDA and SQIVND (reference sequence). There are 13 residues in the CDR3. V was trimmed by 9 bases and J by 4 bases, leaving 15 bases between them. CDR3 loop: CASSQRATTEAFF. The CDR3 nucleotides are TGTGCCAGCTCACAGAGGGCGACCACTGAAGCTTTCTTT.

The chain's CDR3 is CASSVDSGRVNEQFF. CDR3 DNA: TGTGCCAGCAGCGTAGACAGCGGGAGGGTTAATGAGCAGTTCTTC. The gene calls are TRBV9 and TRBJ2-1; 10 bases align to TRBD2. V dropped 0 bases and J dropped 7; count of bases not matched to a gene: 4. CDR1 and CDR2 from the germline V gene are SGDLS and YYNGEE. This CDR3 contains 15 residues.

The rearrangement joins TRBV15 to TRBJ1-5; D is unresolved. The CDR3 covers 14 residues. Germline CDR1 reads LNHNV; CDR2 reads YYDKDF (reference sequence). With 0 bases removed from V and 7 bases from J, the gap between germline ends came to 10 bases. For the CDR3, the DNA is TGTGCCACCAGCAGAGATCTCGGCGGCCAGCCCCAGCATTTT. This translates into CATSRDLGGQPQHF.

The chain is built from TRBV28 and TRBJ2-6; TRBD1 agrees at 7 bases. This CDR3 is 17 amino acids long. V lost 6 bases, J lost 0 bases, and 8 bases stayed unmatched. Germline-derived CDR1 and CDR2 are MDHEN and SYDVKM. CDR3 in DNA: TGTGCCAGCAGCCGGACAGGACCAACCTCTGGGGCCAACGTCCTGACTTTC. Protein sequence: CASSRTGPTSGANVLTF.

The rearrangement uses TRBV18 and TRBJ1-5, with 11 bases fitting TRBD1. This CDR3 has 19 residues. Germline values: CDR1 KGHSH, CDR2 LQKENI. Trimming removed 3 bases from V and 0 bases from J; junction bases left unmatched: 10. CDR3: CASSPTGTGGSYSNQPQHF. CDR3 sequence (DNA): TGTGCCAGCTCACCGACCGGGACAGGGGGTTCCTATAGCAATCAGCCCCAGCATTTT.

The rearrangement joins TRBV18 to TRBJ1-1; D may be TRBD1 (5 bases). Germline V lookup: CDR1 KGHSH, CDR2 LQKENI. V lost 6 bases to trimming and J lost 4 bases, with 12 bases between them. The CDR3 has 13 residues. The CDR3 DNA reads as TGTGCCAGCTCGCGGGACGGGGGCACTGAAGCTTTCTTT. Translation: CASSRDGGTEAFF.

This rearrangement joins TRBV30 to TRBJ2-6; a weak D match, TRBD1 (5 bases). The germline CDR1 and CDR2 sequences are GTSNPN and SVGIG (reference sequence). V lost 3 bases and J lost 4, with 13 bases in between. The CDR3 length is 15 residues. The CDR3 loop reads CAWRVRVTGANVLTF. The CDR3 DNA reads TGTGCCTGGAGGGTCAGGGTAACCGGGGCCAACGTCCTGACTTTC.

The chain uses TRBV7-2 and TRBJ2-2; 12 bases map to TRBD2. The V segment lost 5 bases and the J segment 5 bases; nucleotides outside the gene matches: 6. CDR1 and CDR2 (germline): SGHTA, FQGNSA. This CDR3 is 16 amino acids long. CDR3 sequence reads: CASSRTGLAGTGELFF. The CDR3 bases are TGTGCCAGCAGCCGGACCGGACTAGCGGGAACCGGGGAGCTGTTTTTT.

This sequence joins TRBV7-3 and TRBJ2-2; D may be TRBD1 (6 bases). Trimming pared 1 base from V and 2 bases from J, leaving 11 bases between. This CDR3 spans 16 amino acids. Germline CDR1 and CDR2: SGHTA and FQGTGA. CDR3 region: CASSLRAGVNTGELFF. The CDR3 coding sequence is TGTGCCAGCAGCTTAAGGGCAGGGGTTAACACCGGGGAGCTGTTTTTT. Drawing the rest from reference TRBV7-3 and TRBJ2-2, the complete variable domain is GAGVSQTPSNKVTEKGKYVELRCDPISGHTALYWYRQSLGQGPEFLIYFQGTGAADDSGLPNDRFFAVRPEGSVSTLKIQRTERGDSAVYLCASSLRAGVNTGELFFGEGSRLTVL.

CDR3 DNA sequence: TGTGCCAGCAGGGCCGACAGGGGGCGCACCTACGAGCAGTACTTC. It translates to CASRADRGRTYEQYF. The chain is built from TRBV28 and TRBJ2-7; 10 bases line up with TRBD1. Germline loops: CDR1 MDHEN, CDR2 SYDVKM. The V gene end was trimmed by 6 bases and the J gene end by 2 bases; junction bases not matched to a gene: 7. The CDR3 is made up of 15 amino acids.

The CDR3, as DNA: TGTGCCAGCAGTTATGCGGTAGCCACTGAAGCTTTCTTT. This translates into CASSYAVATEAFF. The rearrangement uses TRBV6-5 and TRBJ1-1; D not resolved. Trimming removed 3 bases at V and 4 bases at J, with 9 bases between. Per the germline V gene, CDR1 is MNHEY and CDR2 is SVGAGI. The CDR3 covers 13 residues.

This chain joins TRBV7-9 and TRBJ2-1; D may be TRBD2 (5 bases). The V gene lost 3 bases and the J gene lost 4 bases, with 10 bases spanning the gap. The CDR3 totals 14 residues. Germline V gene lookup returns CDR1 SEHNR and CDR2 FQNEAQ (reference sequence). The CDR3 DNA sequence: TGTGCCAGCAGCTTCCAGCGGCCTTACAATGAGCAGTTCTTC. This gives the protein CASSFQRPYNEQFF.

This clone was observed a single time. The V gene is TRBV18, the J gene TRBJ1-1; 9 bases are a match to TRBD1. Germline assignment: CDR1 KGHSH and CDR2 LQKENI. V was clipped by 6 bases and J by 4 bases; unmatched bases: 9. The CDR3 runs to 15 residues. CDR3 DNA: TGTGCCAGCTCGAGACAGGGGGAGGGAGGCACTGAAGCTTTCTTT. Its protein product is CASSRQGEGGTEAFF.

The V gene is TRBV28, the J gene TRBJ1-2, with TRBD1 matching over 8 bases. This CDR3 has 14 amino acids. The V segment lost 6 bases and the J segment 4 bases; nucleotides outside the gene matches: 7. The germline V gene encodes CDR1 MDHEN and CDR2 SYDVKM. The DNA for the CDR3 is TGTGCCAGCAGACCCGGACAGGGACGCTATGGCTACACCTTC. Translating it yields CASRPGQGRYGYTF.

CDR3 DNA: TGTGCCAGCAGAGACAGGGGAACCGGGGCCAACGTCCTGACTTTC. Translation: CASRDRGTGANVLTF. The chain combines TRBV2 with TRBJ2-6, with 8 bases lining up with TRBD1. The CDR3 contains 15 residues. V shed 6 bases, J shed 4 bases, and the junction held 5 bases outside the gene matches. Germline assignment: CDR1 SNHLY and CDR2 FYNNEI.

CDR3 in amino acids: CASSLVPADTQYF. The CDR3, as DNA: TGCGCCAGCAGCTTGGTCCCCGCAGATACGCAGTATTTT. This sequence joins TRBV5-1 and TRBJ2-3; the D is unclear. Trimming removed 0 bases from V and 4 bases from J, with 6 bases in between. The CDR3 sequence is 13 residues long. The germline V gene encodes CDR1 SGHRS and CDR2 YFSETQ.

The chain uses TRBV30 and TRBJ1-5, with D perhaps matching TRBD1 (6 bases). V was pared by 4 bases and J by 2 bases, with 18 bases between. CDR1 is GTSNPN, CDR2 SVGIG, per germline (reference sequence). This CDR3 is built from 16 residues. CDR3 loop: CAWTKGGRVGNQPQHF. In DNA, the CDR3 is TGTGCCTGGACCAAGGGGGGGAGGGTTGGCAATCAGCCCCAGCATTTT.

CDR3 residues: CASSPEGGSYNEQFF. DNA for the CDR3: TGCGCCAGCAGCCCGGAGGGAGGGTCCTACAATGAGCAGTTCTTC. This sequence joins TRBV5-1 and TRBJ2-1, with 7 bases lining up with TRBD2. V was pared by 4 bases and J by 1 base, with 5 bases of the junction left unmatched. Germline assignment: CDR1 SGHRS and CDR2 YFSETQ. CDR3 size: 15 residues.

The chain couples TRBV7-3 to TRBJ2-1; TRBD2 aligns across 9 bases. The CDR3 covers 13 residues. Unmatched junction bases numbered 2, after V lost 4 bases and J lost 7 bases. CDR1 and CDR2 (germline): SGHTA, FQGTGA. For the CDR3, the DNA is TGTGCCAGCAGCTCGGGACTAGCAAATGAGCAGTTCTTC. This translates into CASSSGLANEQFF. Full variable domain (rest looked up from reference TRBV7-3 and TRBJ2-1): GAGVSQTPSNKVTEKGKYVELRCDPISGHTALYWYRQSLGQGPEFLIYFQGTGAADDSGLPNDRFFAVRPEGSVSTLKIQRTERGDSAVYLCASSSGLANEQFFGPGTRLTVL.